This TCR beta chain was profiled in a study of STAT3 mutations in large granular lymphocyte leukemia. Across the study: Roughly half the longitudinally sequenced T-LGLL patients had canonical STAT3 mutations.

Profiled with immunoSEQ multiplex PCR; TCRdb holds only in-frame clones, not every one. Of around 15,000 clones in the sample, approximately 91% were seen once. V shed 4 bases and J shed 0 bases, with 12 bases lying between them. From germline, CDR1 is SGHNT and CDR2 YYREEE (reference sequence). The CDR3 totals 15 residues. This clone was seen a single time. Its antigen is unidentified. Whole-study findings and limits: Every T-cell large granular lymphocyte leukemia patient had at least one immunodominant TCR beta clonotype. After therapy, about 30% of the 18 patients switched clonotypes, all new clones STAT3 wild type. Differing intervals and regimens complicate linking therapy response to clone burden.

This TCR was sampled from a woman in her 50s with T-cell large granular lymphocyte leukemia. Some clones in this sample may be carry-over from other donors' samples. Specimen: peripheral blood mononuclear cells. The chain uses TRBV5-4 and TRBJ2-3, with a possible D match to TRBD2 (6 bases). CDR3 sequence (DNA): TGTGCCAGCAGCAGTCAAGCGGGCAGCACAGATACGCAGTATTTT. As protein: CASSSQAGSTDTQYF. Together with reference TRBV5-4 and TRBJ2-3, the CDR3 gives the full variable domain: ETGVTQSPTHLIKTRGQQVTLRCSSQSGHNTVSWYQQALGQGPQFIFQYYREEENGRGNFPPRFSGLQFPNYSSELNVNALELDDSALYLCASSSQAGSTDTQYFGPGTRLTVL.